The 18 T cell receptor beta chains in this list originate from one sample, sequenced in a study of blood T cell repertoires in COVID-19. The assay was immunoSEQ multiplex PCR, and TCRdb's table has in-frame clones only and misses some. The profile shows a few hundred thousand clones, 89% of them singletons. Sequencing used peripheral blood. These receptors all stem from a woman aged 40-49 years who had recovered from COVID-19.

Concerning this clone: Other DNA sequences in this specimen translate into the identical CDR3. The CDR3 protein is CASSGGNQPQHF. The CDR3 DNA reads as TGTGCCAGCAGTGGCGGAAATCAGCCCCAGCATTTT. V gene TRBV2 combines with J gene TRBJ1-5; no clear D gene. The CDR3 length is 12 residues. Trimming left V 4 bases short and J 4 bases short, with 5 bases between. Per germline, CDR1 SNHLY and CDR2 FYNNEI.

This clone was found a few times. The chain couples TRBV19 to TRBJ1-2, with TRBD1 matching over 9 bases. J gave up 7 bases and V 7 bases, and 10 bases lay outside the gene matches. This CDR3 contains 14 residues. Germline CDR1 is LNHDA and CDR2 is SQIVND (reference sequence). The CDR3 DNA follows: TGTGCCAGTACAAGGACAGGGGAACTACGTGGCTACACCTTC. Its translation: CASTRTGELRGYTF.

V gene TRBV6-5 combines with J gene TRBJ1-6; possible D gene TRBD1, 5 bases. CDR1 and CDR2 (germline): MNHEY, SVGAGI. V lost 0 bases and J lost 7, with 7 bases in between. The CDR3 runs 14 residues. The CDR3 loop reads CASSYSGGNSPLHF. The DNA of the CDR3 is TGTGCCAGCAGTTACTCTGGGGGGAATTCACCCCTCCACTTT.

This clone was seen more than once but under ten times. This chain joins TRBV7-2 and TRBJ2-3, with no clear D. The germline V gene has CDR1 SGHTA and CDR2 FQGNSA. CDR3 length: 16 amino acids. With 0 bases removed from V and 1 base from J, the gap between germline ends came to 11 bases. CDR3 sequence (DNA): TGTGCCAGCAGCTTAGCGCATTTGGCCCGCACAGATACGCAGTATTTT. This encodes CASSLAHLARTDTQYF.

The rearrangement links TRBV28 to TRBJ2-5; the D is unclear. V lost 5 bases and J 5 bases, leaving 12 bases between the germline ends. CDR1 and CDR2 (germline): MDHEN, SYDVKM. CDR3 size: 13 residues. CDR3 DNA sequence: TGTGCCAGCAGTCGAACCGGTCCGGAGACCCAGTACTTC. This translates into CASSRTGPETQYF.

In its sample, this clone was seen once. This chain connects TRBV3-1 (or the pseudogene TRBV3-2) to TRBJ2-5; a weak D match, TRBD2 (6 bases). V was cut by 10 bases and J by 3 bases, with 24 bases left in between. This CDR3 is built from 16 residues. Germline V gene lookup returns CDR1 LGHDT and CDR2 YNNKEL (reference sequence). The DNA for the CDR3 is TGTGCCATGGAGCGGGCCCCAGAGGAAACCGAAGAGACCCAGTACTTC. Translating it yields CAMERAPEETEETQYF.

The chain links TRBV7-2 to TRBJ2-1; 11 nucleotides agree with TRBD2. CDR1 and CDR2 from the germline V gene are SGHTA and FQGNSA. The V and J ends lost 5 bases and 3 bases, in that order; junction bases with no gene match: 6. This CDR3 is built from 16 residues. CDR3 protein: CASSALAGGLYNEQFF. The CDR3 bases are TGTGCCAGCAGCGCCCTAGCGGGAGGTCTCTACAATGAGCAGTTCTTC.

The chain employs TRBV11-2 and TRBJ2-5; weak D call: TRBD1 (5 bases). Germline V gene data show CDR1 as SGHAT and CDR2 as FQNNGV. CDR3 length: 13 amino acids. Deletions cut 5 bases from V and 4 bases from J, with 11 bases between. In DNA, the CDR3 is TGTGCCAGCAGCATTCAGGGTTTAGAGACCCAGTACTTC. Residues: CASSIQGLETQYF. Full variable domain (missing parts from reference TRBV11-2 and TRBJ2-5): EAGVAQSPRYKIIEKRQSVAFWCNPISGHATLYWYQQILGQGPKLLIQFQNNGVVDDSQLPKDRFSAERLKGVDSTLKIQPAKLEDSAVYLCASSIQGLETQYFGPGTRLLVL.

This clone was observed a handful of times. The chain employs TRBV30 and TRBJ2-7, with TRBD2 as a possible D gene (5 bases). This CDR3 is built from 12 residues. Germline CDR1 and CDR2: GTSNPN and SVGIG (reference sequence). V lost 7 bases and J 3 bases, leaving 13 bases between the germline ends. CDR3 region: CASHPGGYEQYF. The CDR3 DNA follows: TGTGCCTCACACCCTGGAGGCTACGAGCAGTACTTC.

CDR3 sequence: CASSVVDIYNEQFF. CDR3 nucleotides: TGTGCCAGCAGCGTAGTAGATATCTACAATGAGCAGTTCTTC. The gene calls are TRBV6-2 or TRBV6-3 and TRBJ2-1, with unresolved D. The CDR3 runs 14 residues. Trimming took 6 bases from V and 3 from J, leaving 12 bases between them. Germline CDR1 and CDR2: MNHEY and SVGEGT.

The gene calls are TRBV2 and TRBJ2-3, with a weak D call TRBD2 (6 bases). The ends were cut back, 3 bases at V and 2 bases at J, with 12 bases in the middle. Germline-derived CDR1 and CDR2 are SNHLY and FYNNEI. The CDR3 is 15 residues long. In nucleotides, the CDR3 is TGTGCCAGCAGTGAGGAGGGCTCCAACACAGATACGCAGTATTTT. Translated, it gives CASSEEGSNTDTQYF.

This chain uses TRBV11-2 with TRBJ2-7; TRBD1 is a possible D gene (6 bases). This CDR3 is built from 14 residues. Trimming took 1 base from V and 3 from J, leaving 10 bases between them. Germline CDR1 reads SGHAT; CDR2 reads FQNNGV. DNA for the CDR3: TGTGCCAGCAGCTTAGGACAGGCCCACTACGAGCAGTACTTC. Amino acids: CASSLGQAHYEQYF.

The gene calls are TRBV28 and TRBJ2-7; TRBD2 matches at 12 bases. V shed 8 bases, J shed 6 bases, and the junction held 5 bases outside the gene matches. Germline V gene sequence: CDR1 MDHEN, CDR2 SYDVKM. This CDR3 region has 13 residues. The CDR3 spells CASLAGGLREQYF. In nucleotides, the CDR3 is TGTGCCAGCCTAGCGGGGGGGCTTCGCGAGCAGTACTTC. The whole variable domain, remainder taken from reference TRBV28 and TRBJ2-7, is DVKVTQSSRYLVKRTGEKVFLECVQDMDHENMFWYRQDPGLGLRLIYFSYDVKMKEKGDIPEGYSVSREKKERFSLILESASTNQTSMYLCASLAGGLREQYFGPGTRLTVT.

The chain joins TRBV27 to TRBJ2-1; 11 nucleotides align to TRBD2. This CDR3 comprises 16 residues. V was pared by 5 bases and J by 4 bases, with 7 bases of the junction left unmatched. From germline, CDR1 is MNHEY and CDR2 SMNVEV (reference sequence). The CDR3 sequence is CASSPLTSGAYNEQFF. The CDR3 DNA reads TGTGCCAGCAGTCCCTTGACTAGCGGGGCATACAATGAGCAGTTCTTC.

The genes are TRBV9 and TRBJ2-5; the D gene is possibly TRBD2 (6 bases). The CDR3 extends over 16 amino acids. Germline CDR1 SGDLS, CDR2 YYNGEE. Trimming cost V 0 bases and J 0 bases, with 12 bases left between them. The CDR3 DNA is TGTGCCAGCAGCGTAGCTCTGGGCGGGAACCAAGAGACCCAGTACTTC. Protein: CASSVALGGNQETQYF.

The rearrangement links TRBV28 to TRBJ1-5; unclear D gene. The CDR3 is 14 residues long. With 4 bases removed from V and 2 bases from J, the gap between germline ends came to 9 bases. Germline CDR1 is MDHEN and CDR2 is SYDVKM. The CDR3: CASSSASGNQPQHF. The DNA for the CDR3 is TGTGCCAGCAGTTCTGCGTCGGGCAATCAGCCCCAGCATTTT.

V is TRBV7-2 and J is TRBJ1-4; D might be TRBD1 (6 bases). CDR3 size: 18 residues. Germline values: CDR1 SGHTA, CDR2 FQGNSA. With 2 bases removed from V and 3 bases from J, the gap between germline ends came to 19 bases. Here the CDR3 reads CASSLFSGSRGSNEKLFF. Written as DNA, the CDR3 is TGTGCCAGCAGCTTATTTTCGGGGAGCAGGGGCTCTAATGAAAAACTGTTTTTT.

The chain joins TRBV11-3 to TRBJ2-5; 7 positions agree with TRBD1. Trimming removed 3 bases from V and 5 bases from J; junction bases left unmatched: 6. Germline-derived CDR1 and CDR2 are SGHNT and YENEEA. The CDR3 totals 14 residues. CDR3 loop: CASSFTGVKETQYF. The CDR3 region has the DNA TGTGCCAGCAGCTTCACAGGGGTTAAGGAGACCCAGTACTTC.